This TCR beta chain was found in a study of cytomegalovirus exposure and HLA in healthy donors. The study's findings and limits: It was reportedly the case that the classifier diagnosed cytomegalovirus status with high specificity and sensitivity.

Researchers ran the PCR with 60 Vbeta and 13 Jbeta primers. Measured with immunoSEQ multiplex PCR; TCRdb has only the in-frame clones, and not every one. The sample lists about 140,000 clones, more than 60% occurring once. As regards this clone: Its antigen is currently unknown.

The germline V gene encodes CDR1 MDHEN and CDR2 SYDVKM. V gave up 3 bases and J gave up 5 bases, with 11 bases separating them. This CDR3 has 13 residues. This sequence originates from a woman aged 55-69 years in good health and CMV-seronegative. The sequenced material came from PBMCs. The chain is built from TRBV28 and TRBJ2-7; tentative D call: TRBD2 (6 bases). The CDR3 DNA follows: TGTGCCAGCAGTTTTGGGGGGAGGCACGAGCAGTACTTC. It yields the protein CASSFGGRHEQYF.